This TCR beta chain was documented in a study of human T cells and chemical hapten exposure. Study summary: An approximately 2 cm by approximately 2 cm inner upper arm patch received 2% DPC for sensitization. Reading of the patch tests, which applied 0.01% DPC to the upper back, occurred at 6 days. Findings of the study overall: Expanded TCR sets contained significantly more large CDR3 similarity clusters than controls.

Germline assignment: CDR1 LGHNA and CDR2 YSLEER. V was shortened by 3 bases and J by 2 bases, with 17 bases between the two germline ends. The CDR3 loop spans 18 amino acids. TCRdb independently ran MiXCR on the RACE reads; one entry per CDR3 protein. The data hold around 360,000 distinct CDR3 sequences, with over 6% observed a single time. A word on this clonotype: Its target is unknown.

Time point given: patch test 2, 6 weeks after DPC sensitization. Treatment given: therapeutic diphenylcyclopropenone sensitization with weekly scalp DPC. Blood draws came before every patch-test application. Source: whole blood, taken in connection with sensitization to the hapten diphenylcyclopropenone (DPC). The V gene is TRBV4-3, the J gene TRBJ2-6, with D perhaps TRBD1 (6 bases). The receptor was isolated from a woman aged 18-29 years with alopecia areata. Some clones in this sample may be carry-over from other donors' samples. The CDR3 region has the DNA TGCGCCAGCAGCCAGGTTTGGGGTGGGGGCACTGGGGCCAACGTCCTGACTTTC. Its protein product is CASSQVWGGGTGANVLTF.